Shown below are 23 T cell receptor beta chains from a single sample sequenced in a study of T cell clonality in common variable immunodeficiency (dated by TCRdb to 2015 to 2017). Library creation used the immunoSEQ multiplex PCR assay. This is the immuneACCESS table as TCRdb keeps it, with only in-frame sequences that have V and J called. A part of the clones is gone; compared with another copy, unresolved V genes explain less than half, and the rest is unexplained. The sample comprises fewer than 50,000 clones, and every one was counted more than once. Approximately 0.68% of the sample is taken by the ten largest. Sequenced material: peripheral blood mononuclear cells. All receptors come from a person between 18 and 75 years old in good health.

This clone was detected ten times or more. Incomplete CDR3 DNA: TGTGCCAGCACCGAGACTAGCGGGAGCACTAGCACAGATACG. This sequence encodes CASTETSGSTSTDT. The whole CDR3 protein is CASTETSGSTSTDTQYF. The chain has TRBV28 and TRBJ2-3, with 12 bases aligning to TRBD2. The read is 3 residues too short to cover the CDR3 end, so that end is filled in from the germline J gene. Germline V gene sequence: CDR1 MDHEN, CDR2 SYDVKM. Losses at the gene ends were 7 bases for V and 0 bases for J; bases not matched to a gene: 8. The CDR3 spans 17 residues.

This clone was picked up many times. The read ends 3 residues early relative to the CDR3; the germline J gene fills the gap. This chain joins TRBV19 and TRBJ2-3; 7 bases are a match to TRBD2. Germline V gene data show CDR1 as LNHDA and CDR2 as SQIVND (reference sequence). The CDR3 totals 15 residues. The ends lost 5 bases at V and 2 bases at J; junction bases unmatched: 7. The DNA read from the CDR3 is TGTGCCAGTAGTGTCTTCGGGGGGTCCACAGATACG. Amino acid sequence: CASSVFGGSTDT. From start to end, the CDR3 is CASSVFGGSTDTQYF.

The table lists this clone with many counts. The read comes to an end 3 residues before the CDR3 does, leaving the germline J gene to fill in the end. The chain couples TRBV14 to TRBJ2-7; TRBD2 might be the D (5 bases). The CDR3 totals 14 residues. V was shortened by 0 bases and J by 4 bases, with 10 bases between the two germline ends. Germline CDR1 SGHDN, CDR2 FVKESK. CDR3 bases read: TGTGCCAGCAGCCAAGACCACCGAGGGTACGAG. The encoded protein is CASSQDHRGYE. In full, the CDR3 reads CASSQDHRGYEQYF.

At least ten counts were recorded for this clone. The CDR3 end lies 3 residues beyond the end of the read and is filled in from the germline J gene. The chain recombines TRBV5-1 with TRBJ2-5; D gene ambiguous. The V end was cut by 6 bases, the J end by 2 bases, with 11 bases between. This CDR3 is 13 amino acids long. Germline values: CDR1 SGHRS, CDR2 YFSETQ. CDR3 DNA (partial): TGCGCCAGCACCCAGTCCGGGCAAGAGACC. Translating gives CASTQSGQET. The entire CDR3 reads CASTQSGQETQYF. Combining the CDR3 with reference TRBV5-1 and TRBJ2-5 gives the whole variable domain KAGVTQTPRYLIKTRGQQVTLSCSPISGHRSVSWYQQTPGQGLQFLFEYFSETQRNKGNFPGRFSGRQFSNSRSEMNVSTLELGDSALYLCASTQSGQETQYFGPGTRLLVL.

This clone has a count of ten or more. Sequencing ends 3 residues short of the CDR3 end; the germline J gene provides the rest. The rearrangement joins TRBV2 to TRBJ2-5, with 7 bases lining up with TRBD2. V shed 8 bases and J 4 bases; nucleotides not matched to a gene: 10. Germline loops: CDR1 SNHLY, CDR2 FYNNEI. The CDR3 is made up of 14 amino acids. The CDR3 loop reads CASSGGWVAETQYF. The DNA read from the CDR3 is TGTGCCAGCTCCGGGGGGTGGGTGGCAGAGACC. The full variable domain, in which reference TRBV2 and TRBJ2-5 provide the parts outside the CDR3, is EPEVTQTPSHQVTQMGQEVILRCVPISNHLYFYWYRQILGQKVEFLVSFYNNEISEKSEIFDDQFSVERPDGSNFTLKIRSTKLEDSAMYFCASSGGWVAETQYFGPGTRLLVL.

This clone was counted at least ten times. The sequenced fragment ends 3 residues before the CDR3 boundary, so the rest is inferred from the germline J gene. The V and J genes are TRBV5-6 and TRBJ2-7, with D tentatively TRBD1 (6 bases). CDR1 and CDR2 (germline): SGHDT, YYEEEE. Trimming left V 8 bases short and J 2 bases short, with 11 bases between. This CDR3 comprises 12 residues. The part of the CDR3 DNA that was read is TGTGCCAGTGGGGACAACACCTACGAG. Protein: CASGDNTYE. The CDR3 in its entirety is CASGDNTYEQYF.

The sample holds many counts of this clone. The CDR3 goes on 3 residues after the read ends, and that part is filled in from the germline J gene. The chain employs TRBV4-1 and TRBJ2-7, with 9 bases aligning to TRBD2. The CDR3 is made up of 16 amino acids. Germline lookup yields CDR1 MGHRA and CDR2 YSYEKL. V dropped 4 bases and J dropped 4; count of bases not matched to a gene: 11. Partial CDR3 DNA: TGCGCCAGCAGCCTCACCGGGACTAGCCATTCATACGAG. The encoded protein is CASSLTGTSHSYE. The whole CDR3 reads CASSLTGTSHSYEQYF.

This clone showed up many times. With the read ending 3 residues before the CDR3 end, the germline J gene is used to fill in that end. The V and J genes are TRBV5-8 and TRBJ1-1; tentatively, D is TRBD1 (5 bases). The V end was cut by 2 bases, the J end by 5 bases, with 13 bases between. This CDR3 contains 14 residues. Germline CDR1 SGHTS, CDR2 YDEGEE. Incomplete CDR3 DNA: TGTGCCAGCAGCTTCAGGGTCCGGGGGACTGAA. It encodes CASSFRVRGTE. The CDR3 reads in full as CASSFRVRGTEAFF.

This clone was seen ten or more times. The read comes to an end 3 residues before the CDR3 does, leaving the germline J gene to fill in the end. The rearrangement joins TRBV11-2 to TRBJ2-3, with no clear D. The germline gives CDR1 SGHAT, CDR2 FQNNGV. Trimming left V 0 bases short and J 0 bases short, with 7 bases between. The CDR3 loop spans 15 amino acids. CDR3 residues: CASSLEYTSTDTQYF. The covered CDR3 bases are TGTGCCAGCAGCTTAGAGTATACTAGCACAGATACG.

This clone occurred many times. The read terminates 3 residues before the CDR3 end, so the remaining end is supplied by the germline J gene. This chain joins TRBV6-2 or TRBV6-3 and TRBJ1-5; 12 nucleotides match TRBD1. This CDR3 is 15 amino acids long. J gave up 5 bases and V 2 bases, and 1 base lay outside the gene matches. Germline CDR1 and CDR2: MNHEY and SVGEGT. The sequenced CDR3 bases are TGTGCCAGCAGTTACGGGACAGGGGGCTATCAGCCC. The encoded protein is CASSYGTGGYQP. The entire CDR3 sequence reads CASSYGTGGYQPQHF.

This clone was found many times. The read stops 3 residues short of the end of the CDR3; the missing end is completed from the germline J gene. The chain recombines TRBV11-2 with TRBJ2-7, with D maybe TRBD2 (5 bases). Germline CDR1 and CDR2: SGHAT and FQNNGV. With 1 base removed from V and 2 bases from J, the gap between germline ends came to 9 bases. The CDR3 runs to 14 residues. CDR3 bases read: TGTGCCAGCAGCTTAGTGCGGGCAGCCTACGAG. Its protein product is CASSLVRAAYE. The entire CDR3 protein is CASSLVRAAYEQYF.

The sample holds many counts of this clone. The read comes to an end 3 residues before the CDR3 does, leaving the germline J gene to fill in the end. The genes are TRBV7-2 and TRBJ1-1; no reliable D call. Germline lookup yields CDR1 SGHTA and CDR2 FQGNSA. V was pared by 1 base and J by 0 bases, with 9 bases between. The CDR3 loop spans 15 amino acids. This CDR3 is CASSLVWPLNTEAFF. CDR3 DNA, as far as it was read: TGTGCCAGCAGCTTAGTTTGGCCGTTGAACACTGAA.

This clone has a count of ten or more. The sequenced fragment ends 3 residues before the CDR3 boundary, so the rest is inferred from the germline J gene. This sequence joins TRBV6-1 and TRBJ2-7; TRBD1 matches 9 bases. Germline V gene sequence: CDR1 MNHNS, CDR2 SASEGT. This CDR3 comprises 15 residues. Unmatched junction bases numbered 6, after V lost 1 base and J lost 5 bases. CDR3 loop: CASSEETGGSHEQYF. CDR3 bases read: TGTGCCAGCAGTGAAGAGACAGGGGGGTCCCACGAG.

This clone was seen at least ten times. Coverage ceases 3 residues before the CDR3 finishes, and the germline J gene fills in the end. The chain employs TRBV19 and TRBJ1-1, with D perhaps TRBD1 (6 bases). CDR3 size: 14 residues. V dropped 8 bases and J dropped 4 bases, with 17 bases sitting between them. Germline CDR1 LNHDA, CDR2 SQIVND (reference sequence). The CDR3 here is CASQNNRAGTEAFF. CDR3 DNA (partial): TGTGCCAGTCAAAATAACAGGGCAGGCACTGAA.

This clone was observed at least ten times. The missing CDR3 end, 3 residues past where the read stops, is filled in from the germline J gene. J is TRBJ2-1 and V is TRBV5-1; TRBD1 is a possible D gene (6 bases). V was shortened by 3 bases and J by 2 bases, with 12 bases between the two germline ends. The CDR3 totals 15 residues. Germline CDR1 SGHRS, CDR2 YFSETQ. The DNA read from the CDR3 is TGCGCCAGCAGCTCACAGGGAACCACCTACAATGAG. Protein product: CASSSQGTTYNE. The whole CDR3 region reads CASSSQGTTYNEQFF.

This clone was detected many times. The read gets to within 3 residues of the CDR3 end, and the germline J gene fills in the rest. This rearrangement joins TRBV2 to TRBJ2-3, with 7 positions matching TRBD2. Per the germline V gene, CDR1 is SNHLY and CDR2 is FYNNEI. V was pared by 3 bases and J by 0 bases, with 3 bases of the junction left unmatched. The CDR3 is 15 residues long. The CDR3 sequence: CASSDSGMSTDTQYF. Partial CDR3 DNA: TGTGCCAGCAGTGACAGCGGGATGAGCACAGATACG. Full variable domain (remainder filled in from reference TRBV2 and TRBJ2-3): EPEVTQTPSHQVTQMGQEVILRCVPISNHLYFYWYRQILGQKVEFLVSFYNNEISEKSEIFDDQFSVERPDGSNFTLKIRSTKLEDSAMYFCASSDSGMSTDTQYFGPGTRLTVL.

The sequenced CDR3 bases are TGTGCCAGCAGACGAAGGGACTCCGGTAGG. It codes for CASRRRDSGR. The CDR3, in full, reads CASRRRDSGRAFF. V is TRBV5-8 and J is TRBJ1-1; D may be TRBD1 (5 bases). The read halts 3 residues ahead of the CDR3 end, with the missing end drawn from the germline J gene. Germline-derived CDR1 and CDR2 are SGHTS and YDEGEE. The CDR3 consists of 13 residues.

This clone was observed a handful of times. With the read ending 3 residues before the CDR3 end, the germline J gene is used to fill in that end. This chain links TRBV6-2 or TRBV6-3 with TRBJ1-1; 7 bases align to TRBD1. Trimming removed 6 bases from V and 0 bases from J; junction bases left unmatched: 10. CDR1 and CDR2 from the germline V gene are MNHEY and SVGEGT. The CDR3 runs 16 residues. CDR3 bases read: TGTGCCAGCAGCACCGAGACAGGGCGGATGAACACTGAA. Translated, it gives CASSTETGRMNTE. The complete CDR3 sequence is CASSTETGRMNTEAFF.

This clone rates as medium-sized. Read sequence stops 3 residues before the CDR3 end, and the germline J gene provides the missing end. This sequence joins TRBV6-4 and TRBJ2-1; 12 bases are a match to TRBD1. The CDR3 covers 15 residues. With V trimmed by 3 bases and J by 8 bases, 5 bases remained unmatched. The germline V gene has CDR1 MRHNA and CDR2 SNTAGT. This chain's CDR3 is CASSEGTGGLDEQFF. Incomplete CDR3 DNA: TGTGCCAGCAGTGAGGGGACAGGGGGCTTAGATGAG.

This clone was seen repeatedly, ten times or more. The read gets to within 3 residues of the CDR3 end, and the germline J gene fills in the rest. The V call is TRBV19, the J call TRBJ2-7, with 7 bases that match TRBD1. Losses at the gene ends were 4 bases for V and 2 bases for J; bases not matched to a gene: 5. Germline-derived CDR1 and CDR2 are LNHDA and SQIVND (reference sequence). The CDR3 contains 14 residues. The part of the CDR3 DNA that was read is TGTGCCAGTAGTACAAGGACAGGTACCTACGAG. Translating it yields CASSTRTGTYE. From start to end, the CDR3 is CASSTRTGTYEQYF.

This clone was seen at least ten times. The missing CDR3 end, 3 residues past where the read stops, is filled in from the germline J gene. The rearrangement joins TRBV20-1 to TRBJ1-5; TRBD1 matches at 9 bases. V lost 3 bases to trimming and J lost 6 bases; unmatched junction nucleotides: 9. Per the germline V gene, CDR1 is DFQATT and CDR2 is SNEGSKA (reference sequence). The CDR3 is 15 residues long. The CDR3 sequence: CSASEGQGRGQPQHF. The sequenced part of the CDR3 DNA is TGCAGTGCTAGTGAGGGACAGGGACGGGGTCAGCCC.

At least ten counts were recorded for this clone. The DNA ends 3 residues before the CDR3 does, and the rest of the CDR3 is filled in from the germline J gene. The chain carries TRBV2 and TRBJ2-1, with TRBD1 matching 7 bases. Germline values: CDR1 SNHLY, CDR2 FYNNEI. The trim removed 8 bases at V and 9 bases at J, leaving 16 bases unmatched. The CDR3 has 15 amino acids. The part of the CDR3 DNA that was read is TGTGCCAGCTTGGAGAACATTGTGGGGACAGTTGAG. Its protein product is CASLENIVGTVE. The CDR3, in full, reads CASLENIVGTVEQFF.

This clone was counted many times. The missing CDR3 end, 3 residues past where the read stops, is filled in from the germline J gene. V gene TRBV27 combines with J gene TRBJ2-3; 9 bases align to TRBD2. The CDR3 covers 18 residues. The J segment lost 3 bases and the V segment lost 3 bases, leaving 13 bases of the junction unmatched. Per germline, CDR1 MNHEY and CDR2 SMNVEV (reference sequence). The CDR3 protein is CASSFKSGRSRFTDTQYF. CDR3 DNA, as far as it was read: TGTGCCAGCAGTTTTAAAAGCGGGAGGAGTCGGTTTACAGATACG.